This entry lists 3 T cell receptor beta chains sequenced from one sample in a study of radiation and T cells in renal cell carcinoma. Documented time point: blood 2 weeks post-SBRT. The treatment here: 15 Gy SBRT to primary tumor, nephrectomy 4 weeks later. Profiling relied on immunoSEQ multiplex PCR, and the TCRdb table lists in-frame clones only, not all of them. The sample shows 100,000 to 150,000 clones, roughly four fifths of them seen only once. Here the sequenced sample was blood, taken from a patient whose treatment included radiotherapy and nephrectomy. Receptors were obtained from a man between 50 and 59 years old with renal cell carcinoma.

V is TRBV7-9 and J is TRBJ2-1, with D hard to call. CDR1 is SEHNR and CDR2 is FQNEAQ in the germline V gene (reference sequence). The CDR3 runs to 13 residues. Trimming left V 3 bases short and J 7 bases short, with 10 bases between. In nucleotides, the CDR3 is TGTGCCAGCAGCTTGATGCTGGGTAATGAGCAGTTCTTC. Residues: CASSLMLGNEQFF.

The rearrangement uses TRBV7-8 and TRBJ2-4, with 12 bases aligning to TRBD2. This CDR3 is built from 19 residues. CDR1 is SGHVS and CDR2 is FQNEAQ in the germline V gene. J was trimmed by 2 bases and V by 1 base; bases with no gene match: 9. CDR3 residues: CASSLGASGRAGSKNIQYF. The CDR3 region has the DNA TGTGCCAGCAGCTTAGGGGCTAGCGGGAGGGCCGGGTCCAAAAACATTCAGTACTTC.

This clone was found a few times. The chain combines TRBV6-5 with TRBJ2-3; D unresolved. V was shortened by 2 bases and J by 2 bases, with 11 bases between the two germline ends. In germline, CDR1 is MNHEY, CDR2 SVGAGI. CDR3 length: 15 amino acids. The CDR3 bases are TGTGCCAGCAGTTACCGGCCCGACAACACAGATACGCAGTATTTT. Its protein product is CASSYRPDNTDTQYF.